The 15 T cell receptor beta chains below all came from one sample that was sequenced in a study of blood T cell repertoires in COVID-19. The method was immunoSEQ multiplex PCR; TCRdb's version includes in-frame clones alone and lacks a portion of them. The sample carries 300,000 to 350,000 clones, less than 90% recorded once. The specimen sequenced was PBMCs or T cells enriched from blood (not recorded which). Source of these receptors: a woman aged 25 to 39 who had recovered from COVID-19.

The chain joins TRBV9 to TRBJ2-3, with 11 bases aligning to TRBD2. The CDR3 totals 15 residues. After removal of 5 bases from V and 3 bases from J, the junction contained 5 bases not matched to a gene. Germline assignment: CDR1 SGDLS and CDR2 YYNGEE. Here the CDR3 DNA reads TGTGCCAGCAGTAGACTAGCGGGGCTGACAGATACGCAGTATTTT. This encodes CASSRLAGLTDTQYF.

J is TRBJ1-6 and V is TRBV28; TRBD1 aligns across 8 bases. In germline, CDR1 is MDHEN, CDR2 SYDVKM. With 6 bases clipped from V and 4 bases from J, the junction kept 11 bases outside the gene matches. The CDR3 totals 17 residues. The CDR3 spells CASREFTGGVYNSPLHF. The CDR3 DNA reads TGTGCCAGCAGGGAATTCACAGGGGGGGTTTATAATTCACCCCTCCACTTT.

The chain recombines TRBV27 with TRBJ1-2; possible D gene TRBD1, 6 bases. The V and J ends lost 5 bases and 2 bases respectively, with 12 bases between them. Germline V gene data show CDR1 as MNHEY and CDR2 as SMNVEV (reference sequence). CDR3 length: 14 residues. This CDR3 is CASSPGTSNYGYTF. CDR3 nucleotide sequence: TGTGCCAGCAGTCCCGGGACATCGAACTATGGCTACACCTTC.

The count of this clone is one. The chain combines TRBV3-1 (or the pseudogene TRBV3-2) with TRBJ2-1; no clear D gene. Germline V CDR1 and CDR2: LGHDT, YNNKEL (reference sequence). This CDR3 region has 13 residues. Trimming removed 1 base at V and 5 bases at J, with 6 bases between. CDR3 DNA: TGTGCCAGCAGCCAAGGACTGGACAATGAGCAGTTCTTC. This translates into CASSQGLDNEQFF.

This CDR3 reads CAWSRSGGSYEQYF. DNA of the CDR3: TGTGCCTGGAGTCGTAGCGGGGGTTCCTACGAGCAGTACTTC. V gene TRBV30 combines with J gene TRBJ2-7; 9 nucleotides match TRBD2. V lost 2 bases to trimming and J lost 1 base; unmatched junction nucleotides: 3. The CDR3 loop spans 14 amino acids. The germline gives CDR1 GTSNPN, CDR2 SVGIG (reference sequence).

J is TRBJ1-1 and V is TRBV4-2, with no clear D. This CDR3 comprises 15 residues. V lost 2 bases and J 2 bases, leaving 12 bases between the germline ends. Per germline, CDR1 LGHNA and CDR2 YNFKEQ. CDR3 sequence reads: CASSQPDLGNTEAFF. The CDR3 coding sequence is TGTGCCAGCAGCCAACCAGATCTAGGAAACACTGAAGCTTTCTTT.

The CDR3 region has the DNA TGTGCCAGCAGCTTAGCGGGGACATCGAACACTGAAGCTTTCTTT. Translated, it gives CASSLAGTSNTEAFF. The chain recombines TRBV7-2 with TRBJ1-1; possible D gene TRBD1, 6 bases. The ends were cut back, 0 bases at V and 1 base at J, with 9 bases in the middle. The CDR3 is 15 amino acids. CDR1 and CDR2 from the germline V gene are SGHTA and FQGNSA. Full variable domain (rest looked up from reference TRBV7-2 and TRBJ1-1): GAGVSQSPSNKVTEKGKDVELRCDPISGHTALYWYRQSLGQGLEFLIYFQGNSAPDKSGLPSDRFSAERTGGSVSTLTIQRTQQEDSAVYLCASSLAGTSNTEAFFGQGTRLTVV.

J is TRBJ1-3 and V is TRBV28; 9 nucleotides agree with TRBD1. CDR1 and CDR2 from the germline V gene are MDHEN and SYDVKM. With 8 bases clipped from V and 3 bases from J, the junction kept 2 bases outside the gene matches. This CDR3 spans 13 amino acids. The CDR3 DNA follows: TGTGCCAGCCTGACAGGGGGTGGAAACACCATATATTTT. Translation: CASLTGGGNTIYF.

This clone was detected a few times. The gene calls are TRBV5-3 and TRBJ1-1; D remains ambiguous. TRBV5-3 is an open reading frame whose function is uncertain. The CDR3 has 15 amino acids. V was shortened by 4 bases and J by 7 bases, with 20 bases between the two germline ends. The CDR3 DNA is TGTGCCAGAAGCAGTAGGAAGGGCGCGGAGGATGAAGCTTTCTTT. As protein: CARSSRKGAEDEAFF.

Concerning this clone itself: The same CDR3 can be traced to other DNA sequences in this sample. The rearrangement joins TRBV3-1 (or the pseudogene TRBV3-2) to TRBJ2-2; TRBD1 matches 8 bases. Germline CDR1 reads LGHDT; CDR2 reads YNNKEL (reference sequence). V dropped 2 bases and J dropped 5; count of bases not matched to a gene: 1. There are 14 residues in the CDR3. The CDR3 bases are TGTGCCAGCAGCCAATACAGGGGGACCGGGGAGCTGTTTTTT. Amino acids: CASSQYRGTGELFF.

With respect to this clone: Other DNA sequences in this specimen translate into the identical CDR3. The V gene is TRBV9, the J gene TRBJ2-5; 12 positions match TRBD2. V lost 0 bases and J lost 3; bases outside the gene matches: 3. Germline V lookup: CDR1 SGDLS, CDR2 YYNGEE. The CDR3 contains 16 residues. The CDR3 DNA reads TGTGCCAGCAGCGTAGGCCCTAGCGGGGGGGAAGAGACCCAGTACTTC. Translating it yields CASSVGPSGGEETQYF.

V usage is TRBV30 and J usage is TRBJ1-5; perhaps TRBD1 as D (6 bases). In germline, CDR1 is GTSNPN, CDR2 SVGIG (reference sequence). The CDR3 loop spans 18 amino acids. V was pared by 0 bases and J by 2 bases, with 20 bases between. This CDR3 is CAWSVGAGAVQGNQPQHF. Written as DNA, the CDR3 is TGTGCCTGGAGTGTAGGAGCGGGGGCAGTCCAGGGCAATCAGCCCCAGCATTTT.

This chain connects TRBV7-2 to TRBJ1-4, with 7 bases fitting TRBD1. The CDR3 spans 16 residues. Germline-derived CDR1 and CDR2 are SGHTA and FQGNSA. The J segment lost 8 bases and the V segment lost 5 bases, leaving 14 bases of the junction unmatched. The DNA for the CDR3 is TGTGCCAGCAGCAAATCGCAGACAGGGCTCGGGGAAAAACTGTTTTTT. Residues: CASSKSQTGLGEKLFF.

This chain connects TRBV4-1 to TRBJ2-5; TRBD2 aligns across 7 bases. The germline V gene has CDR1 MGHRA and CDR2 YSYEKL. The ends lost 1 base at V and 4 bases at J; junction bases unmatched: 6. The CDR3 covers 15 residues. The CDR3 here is CASSQGFRGGETQYF. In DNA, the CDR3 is TGCGCCAGCAGCCAAGGTTTTCGCGGGGGAGAGACCCAGTACTTC.

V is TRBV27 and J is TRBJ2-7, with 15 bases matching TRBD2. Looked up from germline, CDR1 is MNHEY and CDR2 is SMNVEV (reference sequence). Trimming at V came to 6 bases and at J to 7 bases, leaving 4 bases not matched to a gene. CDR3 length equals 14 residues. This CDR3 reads CASRQGLAGGEQYF. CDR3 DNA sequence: TGTGCCAGCAGACAGGGACTAGCGGGGGGAGAGCAGTACTTC.